This T cell receptor beta chain was captured by sequencing in a study of cytomegalovirus exposure and HLA in healthy donors. Germline V gene data show CDR1 as LNHDA and CDR2 as SQIVND (reference sequence). This CDR3 is 17 amino acids long. The ends were cut back, 5 bases at V and 7 bases at J, with 23 bases in the middle. The PCR used 60 Vbeta and 13 Jbeta primers. The table came from immunoSEQ multiplex PCR; TCRdb's copy has only in-frame clones and leaves some out. The top ten hold about 2.5% of the sample, which has roughly 130,000 clones, 65% to 90% seen once. The receptor was derived from a man aged 45 to 65 in good health and CMV-seronegative. V and J are TRBV19 and TRBJ1-4, with no clear D. Sequenced: PBMCs. In DNA form, the CDR3 reads TGTGCCAGTAGTCTGCCAGTAAGAGGGTTCGGGGTTGAAAAACTGTTTTTT. Translated, it gives CASSLPVRGFGVEKLFF.